The 5 T cell receptor beta chains below were found in one sample sequenced in a study of shared clonotypes between healthy human individuals. Here immunoSEQ multiplex PCR was the method, and the copy in TCRdb shows in-frame clones only, minus some. Here the sample spans roughly 2.6 million clones, 85% to 95% being singletons. Sequencing was performed on naive CD4+ T cells sorted from blood. Subset reported: CD45RA+ positively selected. These receptors were collected from a man aged 18 to 29 in good health.

This chain links TRBV7-9 with TRBJ1-2; 12 positions agree with TRBD1. The CDR3 is 18 residues long. The junction had 12 bases not matched to a gene; V was cut back by 4 bases and J by 3 bases. The germline gives CDR1 SEHNR, CDR2 FQNEAQ (reference sequence). This CDR3 is CASSSIRDRGLSDYGYTF. CDR3 nucleotides: TGTGCCAGCAGCTCAATTCGGGACAGGGGGCTTTCGGACTATGGCTACACCTTC. The full variable domain, rest sourced from reference TRBV7-9 and TRBJ1-2, is DTGVSQNPRHKITKRGQNVTFRCDPISEHNRLYWYRQTLGQGPEFLTYFQNEAQLEKSRLLSDRFSAERPKGSFSTLEIQRTEQGDSAMYLCASSSIRDRGLSDYGYTFGSGTRLTVV.

This clone was seen a single time. The chain uses TRBV19 and TRBJ1-1; perhaps TRBD1 as D (5 bases). The length of the CDR3 is 14 residues. Trimming cost V 7 bases and J 1 base, with 13 bases left between them. Per the germline V gene, CDR1 is LNHDA and CDR2 is SQIVND (reference sequence). CDR3: CASTLGGENTEAFF. CDR3 in DNA: TGTGCCAGTACTTTGGGGGGAGAGAACACTGAAGCTTTCTTT.

This clone occurred once. Compared with germline, one end of the junction differs, possibly owing to a read error. V and J are TRBV7-7 and TRBJ2-2; 7 bases map to TRBD1. This CDR3 comprises 14 residues. CDR1 and CDR2 (germline): SSHAT, FNYEAQ (reference sequence). CDR3 amino acids: CASSLEGANGELFF. CDR3 DNA: TGTGCTAGCAGCTTAGAGGGGGCGAACGGGGAGCTGTTTTTT. The full variable domain, rest sourced from reference TRBV7-7 and TRBJ2-2, is GAGVSQSPRYKVTKRGQDVTLRCDPISSHATLYWYQQALGQGPEFLTYFNYEAQPDKSGLPSDRFSAERPEGSISTLTIQRTEQRDSAMYRCASSLEGANGELFFGEGSRLTVL.

The rearrangement joins TRBV7-2 to TRBJ2-4, with D perhaps matching TRBD1 or TRBD2 (6 bases each). V shed 1 base and J shed 3 bases, with 10 bases lying between them. Germline V gene sequence: CDR1 SGHTA, CDR2 FQGNSA. The CDR3 runs to 15 residues. The CDR3 loop is CASSLEGGLKNIQYF. The CDR3 DNA reads TGTGCCAGCAGCTTAGAGGGGGGCCTCAAAAACATTCAGTACTTC.

The chain joins TRBV28 to TRBJ2-7, with no clear D. The V gene's germline CDR1 is MDHEN and CDR2 SYDVKM. The ends were cut back, 3 bases at V and 1 base at J, with 7 bases in the middle. CDR3 size: 13 residues. The CDR3 reads CASSLAVSYEQYF. DNA for the CDR3: TGTGCCAGCAGTTTGGCGGTTTCCTACGAGCAGTACTTC.